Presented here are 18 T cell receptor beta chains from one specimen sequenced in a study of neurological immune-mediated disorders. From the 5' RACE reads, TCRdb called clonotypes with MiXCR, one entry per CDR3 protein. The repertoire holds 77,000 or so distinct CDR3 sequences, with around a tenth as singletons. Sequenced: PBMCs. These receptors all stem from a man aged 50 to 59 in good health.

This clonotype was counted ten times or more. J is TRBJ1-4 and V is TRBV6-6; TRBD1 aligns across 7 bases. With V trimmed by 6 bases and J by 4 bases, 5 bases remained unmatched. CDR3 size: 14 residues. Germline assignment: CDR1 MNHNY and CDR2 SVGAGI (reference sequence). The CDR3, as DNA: TGTGCCAGCAGGCCAGGGGGAAGTAATGAAAAACTGTTTTTT. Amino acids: CASRPGGSNEKLFF.

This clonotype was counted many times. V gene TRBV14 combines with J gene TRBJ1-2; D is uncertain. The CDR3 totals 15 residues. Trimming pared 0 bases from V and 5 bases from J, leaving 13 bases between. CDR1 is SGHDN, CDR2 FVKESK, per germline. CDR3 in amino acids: CASSQDGTAYYGYTF. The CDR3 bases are TGTGCCAGCAGCCAAGACGGTACGGCATATTATGGCTACACCTTC.

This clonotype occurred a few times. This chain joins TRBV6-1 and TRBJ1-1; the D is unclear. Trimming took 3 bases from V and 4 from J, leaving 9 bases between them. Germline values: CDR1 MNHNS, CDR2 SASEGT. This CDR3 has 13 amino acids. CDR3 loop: CASSDRTGTEAFF. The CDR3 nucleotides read TGTGCCAGCAGTGACCGGACGGGCACTGAAGCTTTCTTT.

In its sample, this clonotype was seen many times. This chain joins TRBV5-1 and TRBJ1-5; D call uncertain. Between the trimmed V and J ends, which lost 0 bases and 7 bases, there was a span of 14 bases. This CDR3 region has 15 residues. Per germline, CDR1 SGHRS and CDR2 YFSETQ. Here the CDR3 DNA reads TGCGCCAGCAGCTTGGACTCAGGTGGGAGCCAGCCCCAGCATTTT. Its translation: CASSLDSGGSQPQHF.

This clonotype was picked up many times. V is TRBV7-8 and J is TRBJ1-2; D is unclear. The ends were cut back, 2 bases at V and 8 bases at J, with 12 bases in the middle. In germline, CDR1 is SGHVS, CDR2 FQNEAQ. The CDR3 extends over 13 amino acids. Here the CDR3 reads CASSLNPSRGYTF. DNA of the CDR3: TGTGCCAGCAGCTTAAACCCCTCCAGGGGCTACACCTTC.

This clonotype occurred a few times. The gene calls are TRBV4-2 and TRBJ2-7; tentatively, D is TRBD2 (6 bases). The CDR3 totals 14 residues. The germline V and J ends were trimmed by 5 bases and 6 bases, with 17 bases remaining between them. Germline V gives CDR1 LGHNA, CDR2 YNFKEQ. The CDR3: CASSARSGVGEQYF. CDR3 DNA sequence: TGTGCCAGCAGCGCCCGATCGGGGGTAGGCGAGCAGTACTTC.

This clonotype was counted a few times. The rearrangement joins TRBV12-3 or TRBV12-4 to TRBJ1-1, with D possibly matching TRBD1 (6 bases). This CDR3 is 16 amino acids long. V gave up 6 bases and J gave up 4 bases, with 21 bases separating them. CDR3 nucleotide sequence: TGTGCCAGCAGCCCTTATACTCGCGACAGGAGCACTGAAGCTTTCTTT. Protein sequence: CASSPYTRDRSTEAFF.

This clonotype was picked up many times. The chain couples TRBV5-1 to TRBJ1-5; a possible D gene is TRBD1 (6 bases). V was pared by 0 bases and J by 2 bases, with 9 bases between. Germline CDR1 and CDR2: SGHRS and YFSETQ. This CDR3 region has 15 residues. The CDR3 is CASSLAGAGNQPQHF. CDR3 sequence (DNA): TGCGCCAGCAGCTTGGCGGGGGCAGGCAATCAGCCCCAGCATTTT. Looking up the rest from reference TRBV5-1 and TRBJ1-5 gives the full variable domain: KAGVTQTPRYLIKTRGQQVTLSCSPISGHRSVSWYQQTPGQGLQFLFEYFSETQRNKGNFPGRFSGRQFSNSRSEMNVSTLELGDSALYLCASSLAGAGNQPQHFGDGTRLSIL.

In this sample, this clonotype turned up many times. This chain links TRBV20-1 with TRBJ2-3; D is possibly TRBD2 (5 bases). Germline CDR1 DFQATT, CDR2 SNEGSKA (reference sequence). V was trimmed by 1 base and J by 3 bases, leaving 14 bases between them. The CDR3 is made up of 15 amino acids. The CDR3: CSARVHGENTDTQYF. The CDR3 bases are TGCAGTGCTAGAGTCCATGGGGAGAATACAGATACGCAGTATTTT.

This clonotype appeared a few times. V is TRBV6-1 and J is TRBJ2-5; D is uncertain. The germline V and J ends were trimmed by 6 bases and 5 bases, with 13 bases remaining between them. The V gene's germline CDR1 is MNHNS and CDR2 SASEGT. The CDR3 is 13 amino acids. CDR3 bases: TGTGCCAGCAGGTTGGGTTTGCAGGAGACCCAGTACTTC. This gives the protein CASRLGLQETQYF.

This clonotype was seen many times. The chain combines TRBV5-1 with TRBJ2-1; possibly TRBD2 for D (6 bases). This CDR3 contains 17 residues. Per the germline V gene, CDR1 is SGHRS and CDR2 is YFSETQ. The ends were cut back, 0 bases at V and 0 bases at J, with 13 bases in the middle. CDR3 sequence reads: CASSLAAGSTSYNEQFF. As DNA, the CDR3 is TGCGCCAGCAGCTTGGCTGCGGGGAGCACCTCCTACAATGAGCAGTTCTTC.

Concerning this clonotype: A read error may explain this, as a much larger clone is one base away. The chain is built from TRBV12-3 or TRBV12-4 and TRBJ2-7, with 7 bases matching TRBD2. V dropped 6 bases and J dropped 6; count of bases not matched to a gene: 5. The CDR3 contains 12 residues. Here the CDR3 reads CASRTSTREQYF. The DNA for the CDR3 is TGTGCCAGCAGGACTAGCACCCGCGAGCAGTACTTC.

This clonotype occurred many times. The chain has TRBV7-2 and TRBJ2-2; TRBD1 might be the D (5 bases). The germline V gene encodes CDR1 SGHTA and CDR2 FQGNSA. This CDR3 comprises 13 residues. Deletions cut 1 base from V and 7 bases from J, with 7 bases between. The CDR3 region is CASSLEGFGELFF. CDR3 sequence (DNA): TGTGCCAGCAGCTTAGAGGGGTTCGGGGAGCTGTTTTTT.

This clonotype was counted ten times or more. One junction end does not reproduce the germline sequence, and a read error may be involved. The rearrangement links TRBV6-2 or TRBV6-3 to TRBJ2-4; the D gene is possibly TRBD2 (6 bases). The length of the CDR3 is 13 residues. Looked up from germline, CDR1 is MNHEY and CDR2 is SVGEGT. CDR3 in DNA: TGTGCCAGCAGTGACTCCGGGGGACACATTCAGTACTTC. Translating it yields CASSDSGGHIQYF.

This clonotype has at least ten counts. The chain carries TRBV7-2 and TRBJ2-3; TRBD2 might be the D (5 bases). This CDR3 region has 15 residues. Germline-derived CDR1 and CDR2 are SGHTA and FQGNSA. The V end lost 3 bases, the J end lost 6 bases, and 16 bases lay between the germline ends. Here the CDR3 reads CASSFQAASGDTQYF. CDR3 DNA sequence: TGTGCCAGCAGCTTCCAAGCGGCCTCGGGGGATACGCAGTATTTT.

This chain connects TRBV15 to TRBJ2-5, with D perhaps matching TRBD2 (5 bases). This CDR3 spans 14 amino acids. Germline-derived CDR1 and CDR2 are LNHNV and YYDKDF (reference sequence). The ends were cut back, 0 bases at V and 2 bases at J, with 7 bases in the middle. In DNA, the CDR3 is TGTGCCACCAGCAGAGATCGAGGGCAAGAGACCCAGTACTTC. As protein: CATSRDRGQETQYF.

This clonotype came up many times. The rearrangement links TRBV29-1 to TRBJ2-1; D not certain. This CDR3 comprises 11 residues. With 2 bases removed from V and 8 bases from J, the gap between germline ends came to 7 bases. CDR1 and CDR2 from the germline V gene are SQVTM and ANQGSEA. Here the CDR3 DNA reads TGCAGCGTTGAAAGCGCCCATGAGCAGTTCTTC. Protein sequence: CSVESAHEQFF.

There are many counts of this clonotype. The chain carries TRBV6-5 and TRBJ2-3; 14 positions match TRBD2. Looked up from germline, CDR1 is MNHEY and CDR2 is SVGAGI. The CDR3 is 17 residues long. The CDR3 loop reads CASAGSTTSGRADTQYF. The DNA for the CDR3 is TGTGCAAGCGCGGGGTCCACGACTAGCGGGAGGGCGGATACGCAGTATTTT.